A single TCR beta chain is shown here with its context. The antigen remains unidentified. The data derive from a study of T cells after yellow fever vaccination. Study summary: Those fractions that held only low numbers of cells were prepared using the SMART-Seq v4 Ultra Low Input RNA kit. Study-level results: It was a weaker secondary response, yet one that peaked faster, at day 5 versus 15. Most primary-vaccination clones reappeared after the booster (less than 98% CD4, approximately 88% CD8).

Template switching by 5'RACE produced TCR cDNA, adding a universal primer site and UMIs. MiXCR was run by TCRdb on the 5' RACE reads, yielding one entry per CDR3 protein. The sample lists hundreds of thousands of distinct CDR3 sequences, roughly an eighth seen once, with 3.2% in the top ten. Germline V gene lookup returns CDR1 SGHDN and CDR2 FVKESK. After removal of 2 bases from V and 3 bases from J, the junction contained 2 bases not matched to a gene. The CDR3 runs 16 residues. This receptor was identified in a man between 18 and 29 years old who received the YFV17D yellow fever vaccine. Sample: CD4+ T cells sorted from PBMCs, taken 15 days after the yellow fever booster vaccination. V and J are TRBV14 and TRBJ2-3; 13 bases align to TRBD2. The CDR3, as DNA: TGTGCCAGCAGCCAAATGGGACTAGCGGGGACAGATACGCAGTATTTT. Its translation: CASSQMGLAGTDTQYF.